The TCR beta chain under discussion was sequenced for a study of PD-1 blockade in classical Hodgkin lymphoma. Study-wide points: Complete responders showed a baseline diversity that resembled the diversity of newly diagnosed patients. Some patients began nivolumab under 1 year after ASCT. These patients were excluded from later analyses.

Following autologous stem cell transplantation, relapse occurred in every patient, and exposure to brentuximab vedotin varied. Note on this clone: Its specificity is unknown.

Assay: immunoSEQ multiplex PCR; the TCRdb copy retains only in-frame clones and omits some. The sample includes about 62,000 clones, 70% to 90% of them seen just once. V lost 3 bases, J lost 5 bases, and 11 bases lay in between. Per the germline V gene, CDR1 is SGHNT and CDR2 is YYREEE (reference sequence). The CDR3 is 13 amino acids. The sequence was collected from a human donor with classical Hodgkin lymphoma. The rearrangement joins TRBV5-4 to TRBJ1-2; TRBD1 is a possible D gene (6 bases). The sample was peripheral blood mononuclear cells (PBMCs), taken at baseline. The CDR3, as DNA: TGTGCCAGCAGCTGGGACATGGCATATGGCTACACCTTC. It encodes CASSWDMAYGYTF.